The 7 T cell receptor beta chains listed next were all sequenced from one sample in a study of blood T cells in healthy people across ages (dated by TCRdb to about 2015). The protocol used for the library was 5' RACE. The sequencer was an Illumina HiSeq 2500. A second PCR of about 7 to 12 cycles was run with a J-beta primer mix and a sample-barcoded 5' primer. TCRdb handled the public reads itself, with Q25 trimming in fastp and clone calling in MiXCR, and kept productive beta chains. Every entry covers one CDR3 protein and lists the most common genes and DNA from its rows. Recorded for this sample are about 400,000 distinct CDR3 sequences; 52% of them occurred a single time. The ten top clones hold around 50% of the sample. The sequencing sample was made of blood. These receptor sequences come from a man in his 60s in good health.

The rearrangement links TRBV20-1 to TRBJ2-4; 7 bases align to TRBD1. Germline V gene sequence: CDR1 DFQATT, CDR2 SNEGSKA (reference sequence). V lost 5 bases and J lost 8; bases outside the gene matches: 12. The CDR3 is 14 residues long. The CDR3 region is CSAQPGIGGDIQYF. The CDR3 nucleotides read TGCAGTGCTCAGCCCGGGATAGGGGGCGACATTCAGTACTTC.

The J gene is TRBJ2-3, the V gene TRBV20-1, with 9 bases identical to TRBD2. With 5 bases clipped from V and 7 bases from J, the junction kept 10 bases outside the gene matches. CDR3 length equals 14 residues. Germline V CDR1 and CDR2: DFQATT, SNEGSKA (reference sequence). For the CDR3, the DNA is TGCAGTGCTCGCCCCCGCGGGGGGGTCTATACGCAGTATTTT. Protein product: CSARPRGGVYTQYF.

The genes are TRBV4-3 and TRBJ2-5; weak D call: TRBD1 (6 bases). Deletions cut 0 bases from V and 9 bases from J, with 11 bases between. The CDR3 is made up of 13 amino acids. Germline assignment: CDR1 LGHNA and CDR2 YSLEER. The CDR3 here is CASSQDGGQAQYF. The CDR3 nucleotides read TGCGCCAGCAGCCAAGATGGGGGCCAGGCCCAGTACTTC.

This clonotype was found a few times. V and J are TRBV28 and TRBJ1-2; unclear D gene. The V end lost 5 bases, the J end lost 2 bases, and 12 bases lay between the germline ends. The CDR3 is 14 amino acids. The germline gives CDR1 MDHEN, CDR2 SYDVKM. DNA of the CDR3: TGTGCCAGCAGTCCAACGTCATGGAACTATGGCTACACCTTC. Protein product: CASSPTSWNYGYTF.

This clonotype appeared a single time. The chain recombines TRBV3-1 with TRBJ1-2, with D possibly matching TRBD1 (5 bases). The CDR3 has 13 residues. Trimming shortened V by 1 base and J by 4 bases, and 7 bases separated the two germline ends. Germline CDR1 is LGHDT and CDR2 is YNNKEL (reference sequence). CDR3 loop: CASSQADSYGYTF. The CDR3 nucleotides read TGTGCCAGCAGCCAAGCTGACAGCTATGGCTACACCTTC.

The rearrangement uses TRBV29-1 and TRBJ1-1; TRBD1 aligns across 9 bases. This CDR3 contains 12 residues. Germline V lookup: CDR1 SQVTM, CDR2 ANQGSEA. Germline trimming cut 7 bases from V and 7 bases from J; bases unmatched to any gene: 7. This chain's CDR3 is CSAGTGIDEAFF. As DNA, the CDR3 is TGCAGCGCTGGGACAGGGATAGATGAAGCTTTCTTT.

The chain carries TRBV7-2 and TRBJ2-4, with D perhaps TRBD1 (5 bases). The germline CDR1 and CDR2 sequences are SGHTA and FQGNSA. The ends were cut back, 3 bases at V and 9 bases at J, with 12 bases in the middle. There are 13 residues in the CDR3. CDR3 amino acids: CASSFRLRGIQYF. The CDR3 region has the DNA TGTGCCAGCAGCTTCCGCCTTAGGGGCATTCAGTACTTC.